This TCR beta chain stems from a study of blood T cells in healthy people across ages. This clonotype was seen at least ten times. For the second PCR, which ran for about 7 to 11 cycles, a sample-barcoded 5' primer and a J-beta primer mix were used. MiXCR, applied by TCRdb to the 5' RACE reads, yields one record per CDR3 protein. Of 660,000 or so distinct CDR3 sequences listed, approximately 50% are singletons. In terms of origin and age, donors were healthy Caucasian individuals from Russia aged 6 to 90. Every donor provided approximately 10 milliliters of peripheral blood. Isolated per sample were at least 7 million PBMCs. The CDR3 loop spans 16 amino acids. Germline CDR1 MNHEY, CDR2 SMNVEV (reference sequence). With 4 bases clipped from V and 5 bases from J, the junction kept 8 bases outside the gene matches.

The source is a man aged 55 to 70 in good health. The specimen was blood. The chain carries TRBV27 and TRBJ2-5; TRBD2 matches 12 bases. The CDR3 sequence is CASSSSLAGGWETQYF. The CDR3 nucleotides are TGTGCCAGCAGTTCCTCACTAGCGGGAGGTTGGGAGACCCAGTACTTC.